These 25 T cell receptor beta chains came from one sample sequenced in a study of blood T cell repertoires in COVID-19 (dated by TCRdb to the early 2020s). Libraries were made using the immunoSEQ multiplex PCR assay. TCRdb carries this immuneACCESS record with in-frame sequences only. Its versions omit some clonotypes, under half of them owing to an unresolved V gene in the studies checked, with the rest unexplained. This sample is represented by 85,000 to 90,000 clones; 75% to 90% of them were singletons. The ten most abundant clones make up 15% to 20% of the sample. The sample taken for sequencing was peripheral blood. The receptors were sampled from a woman older than 75 with active or convalescent COVID-19.

This clone was counted a few times. The gene calls are TRBV4-1 and TRBJ2-1; TRBD2 matches at 12 bases. Germline values: CDR1 MGHRA, CDR2 YSYEKL. The CDR3 length is 16 residues. V lost 4 bases, J lost 4 bases, and 5 bases stayed unmatched. CDR3 sequence: CASSPTSGRQYNEQFF. The CDR3 DNA reads TGCGCCAGCAGCCCCACTAGCGGGAGGCAATACAATGAGCAGTTCTTC.

The chain links TRBV18 to TRBJ1-4; D is undetermined. CDR1 is KGHSH, CDR2 LQKENI, per germline. CDR3 length equals 13 residues. The V end was cut by 6 bases, the J end by 8 bases, with 13 bases between. The CDR3 nucleotides read TGTGCCAGCTCGCTTCGCTTCGAGGAAAAACTGTTTTTT. Protein sequence: CASSLRFEEKLFF.

The rearrangement links TRBV6-5 to TRBJ1-1, with 9 positions matching TRBD1. CDR3 length: 16 residues. Unmatched junction bases numbered 6, after V lost 0 bases and J lost 4 bases. Per the germline V gene, CDR1 is MNHEY and CDR2 is SVGAGI. CDR3 nucleotides: TGTGCCAGCAGTTACTCACCGGGACAGGGCGTCACTGAAGCTTTCTTT. Its translation: CASSYSPGQGVTEAFF.

The V gene is TRBV7-2, the J gene TRBJ1-1; D is undetermined. From germline, CDR1 is SGHTA and CDR2 FQGNSA. The ends were cut back, 6 bases at V and 5 bases at J, with 16 bases in the middle. The CDR3 totals 14 residues. CDR3 region: CASRPPSRGTEAFF. DNA for the CDR3: TGTGCCAGCAGACCCCCCAGCCGCGGGACTGAAGCTTTCTTT.

The chain employs TRBV27 and TRBJ1-1, with a weak D call TRBD1 (6 bases). Germline V lookup: CDR1 MNHEY, CDR2 SMNVEV (reference sequence). Trimming removed 4 bases from V and 1 base from J, with 7 bases in between. This CDR3 spans 13 amino acids. CDR3 sequence reads: CASSYRENTEAFF. The CDR3 region has the DNA TGTGCCAGCAGTTACAGGGAGAACACTGAAGCTTTCTTT.

This sequence joins TRBV7-9 and TRBJ2-1; TRBD2 might be the D (5 bases). CDR3 size: 13 residues. V lost 5 bases to trimming and J lost 9 bases, with 14 bases between them. Germline CDR1 SEHNR, CDR2 FQNEAQ (reference sequence). The CDR3 nucleotides are TGTGCCAGCAGCCCGGACTCCTTTAGTGAGCAGTTCTTC. It translates to CASSPDSFSEQFF.

The chain couples TRBV20-1 to TRBJ2-7; D perhaps matches TRBD1 (6 bases). This CDR3 is 11 amino acids long. Germline lookup yields CDR1 DFQATT and CDR2 SNEGSKA (reference sequence). V lost 5 bases to trimming and J lost 6 bases, with 11 bases between them. CDR3 in DNA: TGCAGTGCTGCAGGGGTCTCCGAGCAGTACTTC. Protein product: CSAAGVSEQYF.

This chain connects TRBV14 to TRBJ2-1; a weak D match, TRBD1 (5 bases). This CDR3 spans 17 amino acids. Germline-derived CDR1 and CDR2 are SGHDN and FVKESK. V was pared by 1 base and J by 4 bases, with 17 bases between. The CDR3 protein is CASSQVGARNDYNEQFF. The CDR3, as DNA: TGTGCCAGCAGCCAAGTTGGGGCCCGCAACGATTACAATGAGCAGTTCTTC.

This chain links TRBV5-4 with TRBJ2-3; TRBD1 matches 11 bases. J gave up 0 bases and V 1 base, and 7 bases lay outside the gene matches. The germline gives CDR1 SGHNT, CDR2 YYREEE (reference sequence). The CDR3 has 18 amino acids. CDR3 sequence (DNA): TGTGCCAGCAGCTTGTGGGGGACAGGGGGTTCTAGCACAGATACGCAGTATTTT. Translation: CASSLWGTGGSSTDTQYF. The full variable domain, in which reference TRBV5-4 and TRBJ2-3 provide the parts outside the CDR3, is ETGVTQSPTHLIKTRGQQVTLRCSSQSGHNTVSWYQQALGQGPQFIFQYYREEENGRGNFPPRFSGLQFPNYSSELNVNALELDDSALYLCASSLWGTGGSSTDTQYFGPGTRLTVL.

The rearrangement links TRBV7-3 to TRBJ1-2; D unclear. This CDR3 is built from 14 residues. V was clipped by 2 bases and J by 5 bases, with 12 bases between them. Germline V gene sequence: CDR1 SGHTA, CDR2 FQGTGA. The chain's CDR3 is CASSLGREGYGYTF. DNA of the CDR3: TGTGCCAGCAGCTTAGGGAGGGAAGGATATGGCTACACCTTC.

The V call is TRBV7-9, the J call TRBJ2-7; perhaps TRBD2 as D (5 bases). There are 12 residues in the CDR3. Germline-derived CDR1 and CDR2 are SEHNR and FQNEAQ (reference sequence). V lost 5 bases to trimming and J lost 2 bases, with 7 bases between them. Written as DNA, the CDR3 is TGTGCCAGCAGCCAGGAGGCCTACGAGCAGTACTTC. This translates into CASSQEAYEQYF. The entire variable domain, with the rest obtained from reference TRBV7-9 and TRBJ2-7, is as follows: DTGVSQNPRHKITKRGQNVTFRCDPISEHNRLYWYRQTLGQGPEFLTYFQNEAQLEKSRLLSDRFSAERPKGSFSTLEIQRTEQGDSAMYLCASSQEAYEQYFGPGTRLTVT.

The chain links TRBV2 to TRBJ1-1, with 7 positions matching TRBD1. Per germline, CDR1 SNHLY and CDR2 FYNNEI. V trimming: 7 bases; J trimming: 5 bases; junction bases outside the gene matches: 16. The CDR3 consists of 16 residues. CDR3 protein: CASTVGGGRFWTEAFF. CDR3 nucleotide sequence: TGTGCCAGCACCGTAGGAGGGGGCCGGTTTTGGACTGAAGCTTTCTTT.

The V call is TRBV25-1, the J call TRBJ1-1; TRBD1 is a possible D gene (5 bases). Germline CDR1 and CDR2: MGHDK and SYGVNS. The CDR3 is 11 residues long. Trimming took 5 bases from V and 7 from J, leaving 8 bases between them. The CDR3 nucleotides read TGTGCCAGCAGTAGACAGCTTGAAGCTTTCTTT. Translated, it gives CASSRQLEAFF.

The V gene is TRBV6-5, the J gene TRBJ1-3; TRBD1 matches at 8 bases. The CDR3 is made up of 15 amino acids. From germline, CDR1 is MNHEY and CDR2 SVGAGI. Trimming removed 5 bases from V and 3 bases from J; junction bases left unmatched: 6. CDR3 nucleotides: TGTGCCAGCAGTAACACAGGGGGAGTTGGAAACACCATATATTTT. The encoded protein is CASSNTGGVGNTIYF.

This rearrangement joins TRBV18 to TRBJ2-3; perhaps TRBD2 as D (5 bases). Germline lookup yields CDR1 KGHSH and CDR2 LQKENI. The CDR3 has 15 amino acids. V lost 3 bases and J 0 bases, leaving 10 bases between the germline ends. The CDR3 loop is CASSPRSGSTDTQYF. CDR3 DNA: TGTGCCAGCTCACCCCGCAGCGGAAGCACAGATACGCAGTATTTT.

The CDR3 coding sequence is TGCGCCAGCAGCTTTGCGGGGACGGACACAGATACGCAGTATTTT. Translated: CASSFAGTDTDTQYF. The chain is built from TRBV5-1 and TRBJ2-3; possible D gene TRBD2, 6 bases. CDR1 and CDR2 from the germline V gene are SGHRS and YFSETQ. V lost 2 bases, J lost 2 bases, and 12 bases lay in between. The CDR3 loop spans 15 amino acids.

The chain recombines TRBV19 with TRBJ1-5, with D maybe TRBD1 (5 bases). The CDR3 contains 17 residues. Germline V CDR1 and CDR2: LNHDA, SQIVND (reference sequence). Trimming pared 3 bases from V and 0 bases from J, leaving 15 bases between. The CDR3 nucleotides are TGTGCCAGTAGTATCTCCAGGGCCACTTATAGCAATCAGCCCCAGCATTTT. Translation gives CASSISRATYSNQPQHF.

This CDR3 is CASRLQTGRGAFF. The CDR3, as DNA: TGTGCCAGCAGGCTCCAGACAGGGCGCGGAGCTTTCTTT. The chain links TRBV6-6 to TRBJ1-1; 7 nucleotides align to TRBD1. Trimming cost V 6 bases and J 10 bases; bases outside gene matches: 11. CDR3 size: 13 residues. The germline CDR1 and CDR2 sequences are MNHNY and SVGAGI (reference sequence).

This rearrangement joins TRBV28 to TRBJ2-7; the match to TRBD2 covers 8 bases. The CDR3 extends over 12 amino acids. After removal of 8 bases from V and 2 bases from J, the junction contained 2 bases not matched to a gene. Looked up from germline, CDR1 is MDHEN and CDR2 is SYDVKM. CDR3: CASVSGTYEQYF. The CDR3, as DNA: TGTGCCAGCGTTAGCGGGACCTACGAGCAGTACTTC.

CDR3 nucleotide sequence: TGTGCCAGCAGCGTAGACTATGGAACACCCCTCCACTTT. Its protein is CASSVDYGTPLHF. The chain is built from TRBV9 and TRBJ1-6; D is undetermined. Trimming left V 0 bases short and J 11 bases short, with 9 bases between. The CDR3 is 13 residues long. Germline V CDR1 and CDR2: SGDLS, YYNGEE.

This CDR3 reads CASSLVDSANYGYTF. DNA of the CDR3: TGTGCCAGCAGCTTAGTTGACAGCGCTAACTATGGCTACACCTTC. V is TRBV11-1 and J is TRBJ1-2; the D gene is possibly TRBD1 (5 bases). The CDR3 runs 15 residues. The V gene lost 1 base and the J gene lost 0 bases, with 9 bases spanning the gap. CDR1 is SGHAT, CDR2 FQDESV, per germline (reference sequence).

A few counts support this clone. The chain has TRBV4-2 and TRBJ1-6, with 7 bases matching TRBD1. The CDR3 is 17 amino acids. V gave up 0 bases and J gave up 7 bases; unmatched junction bases: 9. CDR1 is LGHNA and CDR2 is YNFKEQ in the germline V gene. The DNA of the CDR3 is TGTGCCAGCAGCCAAGAGATTCGTGGGACAGCAAATTCACCCCTCCACTTT. Its translation is CASSQEIRGTANSPLHF.

This chain uses TRBV5-6 with TRBJ2-5, with 9 bases fitting TRBD1. Per germline, CDR1 SGHDT and CDR2 YYEEEE. Trimming removed 5 bases from V and 4 bases from J; junction bases left unmatched: 9. CDR3 length equals 15 residues. Here the CDR3 DNA reads TGTGCCAGCAGGCTAAGACTGACAGGGGGAGAGACCCAGTACTTC. Translating it yields CASRLRLTGGETQYF.

This clone occurred a few times. The rearrangement uses TRBV5-1 and TRBJ1-3, with D maybe TRBD1 (6 bases). V shed 5 bases and J shed 1 base, with 10 bases lying between them. The length of the CDR3 is 14 residues. Germline V lookup: CDR1 SGHRS, CDR2 YFSETQ. Here the CDR3 DNA reads TGCGCCAGCAGTTATGGGACATCTGGAAACACCATATATTTT. Protein: CASSYGTSGNTIYF.

V gene TRBV13 combines with J gene TRBJ1-2; D is perhaps TRBD1 (5 bases). Deletions cut 6 bases from V and 8 bases from J, with 13 bases between. CDR3 size: 12 residues. The germline V gene has CDR1 PRHDT and CDR2 FYEKMQ (reference sequence). The CDR3 region is CASRSTGEGYTF. The DNA of the CDR3 is TGTGCCAGCAGGTCAACGGGGGAAGGCTACACCTTC.